This TCR beta chain was recovered during a study of fetal regulatory T cell absence and autoimmunity. About the study: The IPEX patients lacked clinical diabetes but had exocrine pancreas autoimmunity.

This CDR3 spans 14 amino acids. The trim removed 11 bases at V and 1 base at J, leaving 10 bases unmatched. Germline V CDR1 and CDR2: MNHNS, SASEGT. The data were produced by immunoSEQ multiplex PCR, yet TCRdb's version contains in-frame clones alone and is incomplete. Among about 95,000 clones listed, approximately 79% were seen once. For this clone: Its matching antigen is unknown.

Regarding the study as a whole: The oligoclonal enrichment was interpreted as supporting antigen-driven pancreatic autoimmunity before birth in IPEX syndrome. TRB gene family usage was broadly similar in cord blood and pancreas. Compared with cord blood, pancreas showed oligoclonal TCR enrichment, some clones over 80-fold.

The chain uses TRBV6-1 and TRBJ2-7; TRBD2 matches 8 bases. The clonotype originates from a male donor with IPEX syndrome. The material sequenced was pancreas tissue. The CDR3 here is CAGRTSLLSYEQYF. The CDR3 nucleotides are TGTGCCGGACGGACTAGCCTTCTTTCCTACGAGCAGTACTTC.